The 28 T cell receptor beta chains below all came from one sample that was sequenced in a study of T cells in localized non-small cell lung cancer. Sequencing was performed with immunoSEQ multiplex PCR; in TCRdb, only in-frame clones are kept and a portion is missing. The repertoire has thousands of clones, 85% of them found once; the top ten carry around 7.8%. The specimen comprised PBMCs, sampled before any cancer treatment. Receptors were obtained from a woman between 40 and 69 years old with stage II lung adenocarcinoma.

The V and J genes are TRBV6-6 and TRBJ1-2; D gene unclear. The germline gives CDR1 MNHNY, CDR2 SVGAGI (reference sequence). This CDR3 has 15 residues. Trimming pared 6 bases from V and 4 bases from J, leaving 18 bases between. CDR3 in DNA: TGTGCCAGCAGCTCCCGGGCTCCGGCCCCCTATGGCTACACCTTC. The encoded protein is CASSSRAPAPYGYTF.

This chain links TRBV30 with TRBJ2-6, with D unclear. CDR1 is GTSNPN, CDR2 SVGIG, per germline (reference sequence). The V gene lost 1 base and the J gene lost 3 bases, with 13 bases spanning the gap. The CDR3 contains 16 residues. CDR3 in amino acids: CAWSGFPGYGANVLTF. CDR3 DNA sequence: TGTGCCTGGAGTGGGTTTCCAGGATATGGGGCCAACGTCCTGACTTTC.

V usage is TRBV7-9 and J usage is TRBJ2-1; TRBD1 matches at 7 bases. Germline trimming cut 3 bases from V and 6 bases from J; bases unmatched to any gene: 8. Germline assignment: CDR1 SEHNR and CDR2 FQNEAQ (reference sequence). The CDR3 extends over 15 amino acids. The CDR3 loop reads CASSFPETGINEQFF. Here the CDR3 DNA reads TGTGCCAGCAGCTTCCCCGAGACAGGGATCAATGAGCAGTTCTTC.

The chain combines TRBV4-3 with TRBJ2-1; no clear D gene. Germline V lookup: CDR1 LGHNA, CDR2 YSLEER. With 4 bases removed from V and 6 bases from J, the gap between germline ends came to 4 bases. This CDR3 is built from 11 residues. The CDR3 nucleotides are TGCGCCAGCAGCCCTAGCAATGAGCAGTTCTTC. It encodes CASSPSNEQFF.

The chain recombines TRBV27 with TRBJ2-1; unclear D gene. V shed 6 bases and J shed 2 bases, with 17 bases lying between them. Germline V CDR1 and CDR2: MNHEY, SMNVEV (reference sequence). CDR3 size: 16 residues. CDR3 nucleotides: TGTGCCAGCAGACGATCCCCGGGCGCTCCCTACAATGAGCAGTTCTTC. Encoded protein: CASRRSPGAPYNEQFF.

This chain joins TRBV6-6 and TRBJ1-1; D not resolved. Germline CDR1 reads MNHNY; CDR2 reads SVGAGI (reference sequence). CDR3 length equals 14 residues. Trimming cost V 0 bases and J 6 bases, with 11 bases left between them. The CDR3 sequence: CASSYSMGGAEAFF. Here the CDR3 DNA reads TGTGCCAGCAGTTACTCGATGGGTGGGGCTGAAGCTTTCTTT.

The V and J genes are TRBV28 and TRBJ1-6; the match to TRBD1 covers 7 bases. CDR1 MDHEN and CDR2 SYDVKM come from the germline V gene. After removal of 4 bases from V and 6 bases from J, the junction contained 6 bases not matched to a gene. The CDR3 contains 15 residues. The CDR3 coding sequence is TGTGCCAGCAGTTCACAGGGGACGGGTAATTCACCCCTCCACTTT. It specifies CASSSQGTGNSPLHF. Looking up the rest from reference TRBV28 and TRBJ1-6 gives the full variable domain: DVKVTQSSRYLVKRTGEKVFLECVQDMDHENMFWYRQDPGLGLRLIYFSYDVKMKEKGDIPEGYSVSREKKERFSLILESASTNQTSMYLCASSSQGTGNSPLHFGNGTRLTVT.

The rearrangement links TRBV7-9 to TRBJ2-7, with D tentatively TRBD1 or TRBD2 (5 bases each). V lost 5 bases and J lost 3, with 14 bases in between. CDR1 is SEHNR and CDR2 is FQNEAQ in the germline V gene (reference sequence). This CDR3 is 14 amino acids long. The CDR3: CASSLEGEYYEQYF. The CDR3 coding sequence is TGTGCCAGCAGCCTCGAAGGGGAGTACTACGAGCAGTACTTC.

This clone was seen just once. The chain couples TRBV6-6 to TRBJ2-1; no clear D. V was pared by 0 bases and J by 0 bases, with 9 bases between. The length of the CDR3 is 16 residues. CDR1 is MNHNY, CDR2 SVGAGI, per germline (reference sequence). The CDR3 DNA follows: TGTGCCAGCAGTTACTCGATTGGGCTCTCCTACAATGAGCAGTTCTTC. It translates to CASSYSIGLSYNEQFF.

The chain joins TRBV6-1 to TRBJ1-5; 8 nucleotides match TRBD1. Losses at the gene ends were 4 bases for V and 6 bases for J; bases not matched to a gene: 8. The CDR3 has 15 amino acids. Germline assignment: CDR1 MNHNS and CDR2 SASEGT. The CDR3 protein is CASSGVDRVTQPQHF. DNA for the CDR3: TGTGCCAGCAGTGGTGTGGACAGGGTCACTCAGCCCCAGCATTTT.

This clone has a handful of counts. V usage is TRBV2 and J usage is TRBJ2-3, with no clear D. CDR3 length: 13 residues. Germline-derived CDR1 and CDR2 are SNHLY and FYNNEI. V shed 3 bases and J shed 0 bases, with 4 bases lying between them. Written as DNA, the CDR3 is TGTGCCAGCAGTGACAGGAGCACAGATACGCAGTATTTT. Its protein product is CASSDRSTDTQYF.

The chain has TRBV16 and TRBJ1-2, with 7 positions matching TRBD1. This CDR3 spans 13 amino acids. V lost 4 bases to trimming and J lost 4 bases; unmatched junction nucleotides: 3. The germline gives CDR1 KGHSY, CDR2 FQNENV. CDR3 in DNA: TGTGCCAGCAGCCCGACAGGGATCTATGGCTACACCTTC. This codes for CASSPTGIYGYTF.

For the CDR3, the DNA is TGTGCCAGCAGTTACGACGGGGCAGTCCCAAATGAGCAGTTCTTC. It codes for CASSYDGAVPNEQFF. The chain has TRBV6-5 and TRBJ2-1; D is tentatively TRBD1 or TRBD2 (5 bases each). V shed 2 bases and J shed 7 bases, with 15 bases lying between them. The CDR3 has 15 residues. Germline loops: CDR1 MNHEY, CDR2 SVGAGI.

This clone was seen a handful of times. In DNA, the CDR3 is TGTGCCAGCAGCCCCCCTAGGGCAGGGAGCGATGAGCAGTTCTTC. Protein: CASSPPRAGSDEQFF. This sequence joins TRBV7-8 and TRBJ2-1, with D perhaps given as TRBD1 or TRBD2 (5 bases each). There are 15 residues in the CDR3. Germline values: CDR1 SGHVS, CDR2 FQNEAQ. Trimming left V 5 bases short and J 8 bases short, with 19 bases between.

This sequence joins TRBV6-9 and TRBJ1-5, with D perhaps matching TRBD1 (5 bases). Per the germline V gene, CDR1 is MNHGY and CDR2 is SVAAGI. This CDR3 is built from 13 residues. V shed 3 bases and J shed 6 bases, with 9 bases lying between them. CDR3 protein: CASSYGGGQPQHF. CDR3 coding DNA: TGTGCCAGCAGTTACGGGGGAGGTCAGCCCCAGCATTTT.

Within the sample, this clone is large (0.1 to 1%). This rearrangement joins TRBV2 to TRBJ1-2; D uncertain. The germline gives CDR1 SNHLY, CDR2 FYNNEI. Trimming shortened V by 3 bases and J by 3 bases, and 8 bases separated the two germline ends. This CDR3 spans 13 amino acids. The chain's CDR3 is CASSERSDYGYTF. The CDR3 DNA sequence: TGTGCCAGCAGTGAGCGATCTGACTATGGCTACACCTTC.

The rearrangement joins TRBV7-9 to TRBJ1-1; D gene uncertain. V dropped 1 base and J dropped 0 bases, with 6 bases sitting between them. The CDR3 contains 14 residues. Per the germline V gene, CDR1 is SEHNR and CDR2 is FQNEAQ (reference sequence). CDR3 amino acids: CASSLGAMNTEAFF. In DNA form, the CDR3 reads TGTGCCAGCAGCTTAGGTGCCATGAACACTGAAGCTTTCTTT. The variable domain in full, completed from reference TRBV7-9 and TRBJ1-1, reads DTGVSQNPRHKITKRGQNVTFRCDPISEHNRLYWYRQTLGQGPEFLTYFQNEAQLEKSRLLSDRFSAERPKGSFSTLEIQRTEQGDSAMYLCASSLGAMNTEAFFGQGTRLTVV.

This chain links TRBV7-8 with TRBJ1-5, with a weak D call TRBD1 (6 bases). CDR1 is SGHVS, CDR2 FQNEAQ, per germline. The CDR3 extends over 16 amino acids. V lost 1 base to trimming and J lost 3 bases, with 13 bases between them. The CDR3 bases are TGTGCCAGCAGCTTAGAACAGGGACGGGACAATCAGCCCCAGCATTTT. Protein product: CASSLEQGRDNQPQHF.

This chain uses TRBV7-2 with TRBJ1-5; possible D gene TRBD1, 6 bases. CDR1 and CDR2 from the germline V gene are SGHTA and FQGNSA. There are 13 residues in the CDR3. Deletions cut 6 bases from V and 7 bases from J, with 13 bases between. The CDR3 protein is CASSRTVSQPQHF. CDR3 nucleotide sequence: TGTGCCAGCAGTAGGACAGTTTCCCAGCCCCAGCATTTT. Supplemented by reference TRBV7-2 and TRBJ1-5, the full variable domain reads GAGVSQSPSNKVTEKGKDVELRCDPISGHTALYWYRQSLGQGLEFLIYFQGNSAPDKSGLPSDRFSAERTGGSVSTLTIQRTQQEDSAVYLCASSRTVSQPQHFGDGTRLSIL.

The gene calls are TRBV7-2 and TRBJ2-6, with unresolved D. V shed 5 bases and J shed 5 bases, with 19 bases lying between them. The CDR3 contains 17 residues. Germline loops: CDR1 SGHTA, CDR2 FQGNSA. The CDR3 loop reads CASSARLRQSRANVLTF. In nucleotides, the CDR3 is TGTGCCAGCAGCGCCCGCTTACGACAAAGTCGGGCCAACGTCCTGACTTTC.

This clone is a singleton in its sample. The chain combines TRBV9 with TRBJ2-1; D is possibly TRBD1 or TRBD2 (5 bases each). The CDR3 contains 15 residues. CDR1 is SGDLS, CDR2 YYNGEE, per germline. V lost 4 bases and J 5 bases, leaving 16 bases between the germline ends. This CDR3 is CASSPYGTNNNEQFF. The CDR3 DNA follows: TGTGCCAGCAGCCCGTACGGGACGAACAACAATGAGCAGTTCTTC.

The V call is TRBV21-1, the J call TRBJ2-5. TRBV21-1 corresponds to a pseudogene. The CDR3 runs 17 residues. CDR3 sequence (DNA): TGTGCCAGCAGCAAACGGGGCGGGGAGGCAGGGGATTGGACCCAGTACTTC. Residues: CASSKRGGEAGDWTQYF.

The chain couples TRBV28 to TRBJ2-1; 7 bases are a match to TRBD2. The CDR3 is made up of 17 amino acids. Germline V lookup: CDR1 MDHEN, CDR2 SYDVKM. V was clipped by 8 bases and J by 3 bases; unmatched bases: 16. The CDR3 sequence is CASERSPFLADYNEQFF. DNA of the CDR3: TGTGCCAGCGAGAGGTCGCCTTTTCTAGCGGACTACAATGAGCAGTTCTTC. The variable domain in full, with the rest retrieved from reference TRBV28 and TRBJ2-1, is DVKVTQSSRYLVKRTGEKVFLECVQDMDHENMFWYRQDPGLGLRLIYFSYDVKMKEKGDIPEGYSVSREKKERFSLILESASTNQTSMYLCASERSPFLADYNEQFFGPGTRLTVL.

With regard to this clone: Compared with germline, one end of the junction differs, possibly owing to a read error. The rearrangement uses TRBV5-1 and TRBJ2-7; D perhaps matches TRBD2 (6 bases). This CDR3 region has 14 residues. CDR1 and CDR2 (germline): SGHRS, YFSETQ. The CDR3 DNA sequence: TGTGCCAGCACCAAGACTAGTATCATCGGCGAGCAGTACTTC. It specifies CASTKTSIIGEQYF.

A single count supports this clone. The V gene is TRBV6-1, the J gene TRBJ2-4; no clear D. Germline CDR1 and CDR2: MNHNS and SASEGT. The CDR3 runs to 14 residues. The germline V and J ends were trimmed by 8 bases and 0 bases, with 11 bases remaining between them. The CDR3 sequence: CASQLLGAKNIQYF. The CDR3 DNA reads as TGTGCCAGCCAACTCCTGGGAGCCAAAAACATTCAGTACTTC.

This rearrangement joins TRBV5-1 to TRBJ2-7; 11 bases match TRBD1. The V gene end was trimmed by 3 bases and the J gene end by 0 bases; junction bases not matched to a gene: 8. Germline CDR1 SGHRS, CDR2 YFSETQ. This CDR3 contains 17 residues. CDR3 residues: CASSSPGTGGFSYEQYF. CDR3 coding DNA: TGCGCCAGCAGCTCCCCCGGGACAGGGGGTTTCTCCTACGAGCAGTACTTC.

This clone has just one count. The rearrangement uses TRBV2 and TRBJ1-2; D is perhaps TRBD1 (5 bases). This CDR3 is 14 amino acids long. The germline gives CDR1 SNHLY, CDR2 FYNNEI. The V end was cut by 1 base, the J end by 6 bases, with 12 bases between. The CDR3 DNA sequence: TGTGCCAGCAGTGAAGGGTCAGGGAGGAATGGCTACACCTTC. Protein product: CASSEGSGRNGYTF.

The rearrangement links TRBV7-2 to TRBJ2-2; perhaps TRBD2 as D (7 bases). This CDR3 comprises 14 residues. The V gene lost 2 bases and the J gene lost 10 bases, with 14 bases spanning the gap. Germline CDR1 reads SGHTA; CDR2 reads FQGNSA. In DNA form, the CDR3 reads TGTGCCAGCAGCTTATTTCGGGGGGCCGAGGAGCTGTTTTTT. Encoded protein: CASSLFRGAEELFF.